This T cell receptor (beta chain) stems from a study of cytomegalovirus exposure and HLA in healthy donors. Study summary: Within the Caucasian-associated ancestry cluster were roughly 82% of the approximately 400 genotyped donors.

V was shortened by 4 bases and J by 2 bases, with 11 bases between the two germline ends. This CDR3 spans 14 amino acids. Germline CDR1 is KGHSH and CDR2 is LQKENI. The PCR ran on 60 Vbeta and 13 Jbeta primers. Profiled with immunoSEQ multiplex PCR; TCRdb holds only in-frame clones, not every one. The sample records roughly 99,000 clones, 82% being singletons. Points from the study as a whole: Three CMV-associated chains proved CMV antigen-specific in vitro. Later, an analysis showed that TCR beta chains associated with HLA were more clonally expanded than others that were equally common. Usually a TCR sequence was rare, but some public TCRs were found in many donors.

In its sample, this clone was seen a few times. What it recognizes is unknown. Sequencing was done on a sample of PBMCs. This TCR was sampled from a man aged 25-40 years in good health and CMV-seropositive. This chain connects TRBV18 to TRBJ1-2, with no clear D. CDR3 residues: CASSRERGNYGYTF. The DNA of the CDR3 is TGTGCCAGCTCACGCGAGAGAGGAAACTATGGCTACACCTTC.